These 25 T cell receptor beta chains came from one sample sequenced in a study of early T cells in non-severe SARS-CoV-2 infection. Each CDR3 protein is one row after TCRdb ran MiXCR on the 5' RACE reads. The sample has more than 20,000 distinct CDR3 sequences; around 3.9% are singletons. Sequencing used whole blood. The receptor set was obtained from an adult who was a healthcare worker with PCR-confirmed SARS-CoV-2 infection or an uninfected control (not recorded which).

This clonotype was seen at least ten times. V gene TRBV24-1 combines with J gene TRBJ1-5; D is undetermined. The germline V and J ends were trimmed by 5 bases and 0 bases, with 7 bases remaining between them. Germline assignment: CDR1 KGHDR and CDR2 SFDVKD. This CDR3 is built from 14 residues. In nucleotides, the CDR3 is TGTGCCACCAGTGCTACCTATAGCAATCAGCCCCAGCATTTT. Translating gives CATSATYSNQPQHF.

This clonotype was picked up many times. The rearrangement uses TRBV5-5 and TRBJ1-5; D is ambiguous. Trimming cost V 0 bases and J 3 bases, with 10 bases left between them. Germline V gives CDR1 SGHKS, CDR2 YYEKEE (reference sequence). The CDR3 runs 15 residues. The CDR3 DNA follows: TGTGCCAGCAGCTTGGTCTTTGGATCCAATCAGCCCCAGCATTTT. It is translated as CASSLVFGSNQPQHF.

This clonotype was detected only a few times. The chain combines TRBV3-2 with TRBJ2-2; TRBD1 is the table's D call, not checked against the DNA. TRBV3-2 is shown as a pseudogene. This CDR3 has 13 residues. The CDR3 nucleotides are TGTGCCAGCACCGAGAGGGGCACCGGGGAGCTGTTTTTT. Translation gives CASTERGTGELFF.

This clonotype showed up many times. The chain employs TRBV30 and TRBJ2-1; D is perhaps TRBD1 (5 bases). This CDR3 region has 13 residues. CDR1 is GTSNPN, CDR2 SVGIG, per germline (reference sequence). Trimming pared 4 bases from V and 7 bases from J, leaving 14 bases between. CDR3 sequence (DNA): TGTGCCTGGAAGGCAGGGCAACAGAATGAGCAGTTCTTC. Translation: CAWKAGQQNEQFF.

This clonotype was observed at least ten times. The chain combines TRBV29-1 with TRBJ2-7, with D maybe TRBD1 (6 bases). Germline V gene lookup returns CDR1 SQVTM and CDR2 ANQGSEA. V was trimmed by 7 bases and J by 2 bases, leaving 15 bases between them. The CDR3 has 13 amino acids. The CDR3 DNA follows: TGCAGCGCCTCACAGGGAGCGGCCTACGAGCAGTACTTC. Translation: CSASQGAAYEQYF.

This clonotype was detected only a few times. V is TRBV9 and J is TRBJ2-7; TRBD1 might be the D (5 bases). The CDR3 loop spans 13 amino acids. Germline V gene lookup returns CDR1 SGDLS and CDR2 YYNGEE. With 0 bases removed from V and 5 bases from J, the gap between germline ends came to 9 bases. CDR3 coding DNA: TGTGCCAGCAGCGTAGAGTCAGGGAACGAGCAGTACTTC. Protein: CASSVESGNEQYF.

This clonotype was seen at least ten times. The rearrangement uses TRBV30 and TRBJ1-5; D unclear. V was cut by 2 bases and J by 5 bases, with 13 bases left in between. This CDR3 is built from 14 residues. Per the germline V gene, CDR1 is GTSNPN and CDR2 is SVGIG (reference sequence). The CDR3 DNA follows: TGTGCCTGGAGTCCCGGGTTAGGATATCAGCCCCAGCATTTT. Translated, it gives CAWSPGLGYQPQHF.

In regard to this clonotype: A clone one base away is much larger, so this may be a read error. The CDR3 region is CASSLVLTTYEQYF. In DNA form, the CDR3 reads TGCGCCAGCAGCTTGGTGTTGACTACCTACGAGCAGTACTTC. The rearrangement links TRBV5-1 to TRBJ2-7; the D gene is possibly TRBD2 (5 bases). CDR1 and CDR2 (germline): SGHRS, YFSETQ. Deletions cut 0 bases from V and 2 bases from J, with 9 bases between. The CDR3 spans 14 residues.

This clonotype was recorded many times. The chain recombines TRBV11-3 with TRBJ2-3; 7 bases map to TRBD1. V shed 6 bases, J shed 5 bases, and the junction held 5 bases outside the gene matches. The germline CDR1 and CDR2 sequences are SGHNT and YENEEA. The length of the CDR3 is 13 residues. CDR3 nucleotides: TGTGCCAGCAGAGGACAGGCTGGAGATACGCAGTATTTT. As protein: CASRGQAGDTQYF.

In its sample, this clonotype was seen many times. This chain uses TRBV20-1 with TRBJ2-7; possible D gene TRBD2, 7 bases. The V end lost 5 bases, the J end lost 2 bases, and 10 bases lay between the germline ends. The V gene's germline CDR1 is DFQATT and CDR2 SNEGSKA (reference sequence). The CDR3 has 12 amino acids. CDR3 sequence: CSAEGGAYEQYF. The CDR3 DNA reads as TGCAGTGCTGAGGGGGGGGCCTACGAGCAGTACTTC.

In this sample, this clonotype turned up many times. The rearrangement uses TRBV7-9 and TRBJ2-3; D gene uncertain. This CDR3 spans 16 amino acids. The V and J ends lost 5 bases and 2 bases respectively, with 17 bases between them. CDR1 and CDR2 from the germline V gene are SEHNR and FQNEAQ (reference sequence). The CDR3 sequence: CASSGRFDSYTDTQYF. CDR3 DNA: TGTGCCAGCAGCGGGCGCTTTGACTCATACACAGATACGCAGTATTTT.

Ten or more counts support this clonotype. The chain links TRBV29-1 to TRBJ2-1; D might be TRBD2 (5 bases). The V end was cut by 2 bases, the J end by 4 bases, with 12 bases between. The CDR3 has 14 amino acids. Germline CDR1 is SQVTM and CDR2 is ANQGSEA. Here the CDR3 reads CSVEISGRYNEQFF. The DNA for the CDR3 is TGCAGCGTTGAAATCAGCGGCCGTTACAATGAGCAGTTCTTC.

This clonotype was found many times. This chain uses TRBV11-2 with TRBJ1-1; a weak D match, TRBD1 (5 bases). CDR1 and CDR2 (germline): SGHAT, FQNNGV. V was trimmed by 4 bases and J by 1 base, leaving 16 bases between them. The CDR3 has 16 amino acids. The CDR3 nucleotides are TGTGCCAGCAGCTACACCAGGGTGAGAAGGAACACTGAAGCTTTCTTT. This gives the protein CASSYTRVRRNTEAFF. The full variable domain, in which reference TRBV11-2 and TRBJ1-1 provide the parts outside the CDR3, is EAGVAQSPRYKIIEKRQSVAFWCNPISGHATLYWYQQILGQGPKLLIQFQNNGVVDDSQLPKDRFSAERLKGVDSTLKIQPAKLEDSAVYLCASSYTRVRRNTEAFFGQGTRLTVV.

The rearrangement uses TRBV18 and TRBJ1-5; 9 nucleotides agree with TRBD1. Germline lookup yields CDR1 KGHSH and CDR2 LQKENI. This CDR3 is built from 15 residues. V dropped 3 bases and J dropped 4; count of bases not matched to a gene: 4. Here the CDR3 reads CASSPDRGGNQPQHF. The CDR3 DNA reads TGTGCCAGCTCACCGGACAGGGGTGGTAATCAGCCCCAGCATTTT.

Many counts were recorded for this clonotype. The chain joins TRBV6-2 or TRBV6-3 to TRBJ2-5; TRBD1 or TRBD2 may be the D gene (5 bases each). Trimming took 4 bases from V and 5 from J, leaving 17 bases between them. This CDR3 has 15 residues. Looked up from germline, CDR1 is MNHEY and CDR2 is SVGEGT. The CDR3 nucleotides read TGTGCCAGCAGTTTTGGGGACCCCTCGCCCGAGACCCAGTACTTC. Amino acid sequence: CASSFGDPSPETQYF.

This clonotype was observed many times. The rearrangement uses TRBV5-1 and TRBJ2-1; no clear D. The germline gives CDR1 SGHRS, CDR2 YFSETQ. The germline V and J ends were trimmed by 0 bases and 3 bases, with 7 bases remaining between them. This CDR3 comprises 14 residues. This CDR3 is CASSLEALYNEQFF. The CDR3 DNA is TGCGCCAGCAGCTTGGAGGCCCTCTACAATGAGCAGTTCTTC.

There are many counts of this clonotype. V gene TRBV28 combines with J gene TRBJ2-1, with D perhaps matching TRBD2 (5 bases). Germline V gene lookup returns CDR1 MDHEN and CDR2 SYDVKM. The CDR3 is made up of 13 amino acids. Trimming cost V 7 bases and J 6 bases, with 13 bases left between them. CDR3 DNA sequence: TGTGCCAGCATGGGAGCGGCCCCCAATGAGCAGTTCTTC. Protein product: CASMGAAPNEQFF.

This clonotype was found many times. The rearrangement joins TRBV4-1 to TRBJ2-4; 8 bases fit TRBD1. The CDR3 runs 14 residues. Germline V lookup: CDR1 MGHRA, CDR2 YSYEKL. V shed 0 bases and J 7 bases; nucleotides not matched to a gene: 2. CDR3 in amino acids: CASSQEDRVNIQYF. In DNA form, the CDR3 reads TGCGCCAGCAGCCAAGAGGACAGGGTGAACATTCAGTACTTC.

This clonotype was counted many times. This chain links TRBV7-6 with TRBJ1-1; 7 nucleotides agree with TRBD1. Losses at the gene ends were 5 bases for V and 10 bases for J; bases not matched to a gene: 16. Germline CDR1 and CDR2: SGHVS and FNYEAQ. This CDR3 is 15 amino acids long. CDR3 nucleotides: TGTGCCAGCAGCAACCAAGGGGGCACCATCTCCCGAGCTTTCTTT. Amino acid sequence: CASSNQGGTISRAFF.

In this sample, this clonotype turned up many times. This rearrangement joins TRBV12-3 or TRBV12-4 to TRBJ2-5, with 8 bases fitting TRBD2. With V trimmed by 3 bases and J by 2 bases, 5 bases remained unmatched. This CDR3 comprises 15 residues. The CDR3 spells CASSFGLAGQETQYF. DNA of the CDR3: TGTGCCAGCAGTTTCGGACTAGCCGGGCAAGAGACCCAGTACTTC.

This clonotype came up many times. The rearrangement uses TRBV7-7 and TRBJ1-2, with D uncertain. The germline gives CDR1 SSHAT, CDR2 FNYEAQ (reference sequence). CDR3 length: 13 residues. The V end was cut by 3 bases, the J end by 2 bases, with 7 bases between. The CDR3 region is CASSLSRNYGYTF. The CDR3 DNA follows: TGTGCCAGCAGCTTGAGCCGGAACTATGGCTACACCTTC.

This clonotype was seen a few times. The chain links TRBV12-3 or TRBV12-4 to TRBJ2-2; 7 nucleotides align to TRBD1. Trimming cost V 8 bases and J 7 bases; bases outside gene matches: 19. The CDR3 extends over 17 amino acids. CDR3 nucleotide sequence: TGTGCCAGCCTCTCCGCTGGCAGGGGGTTTGGGAGCGGGGAGCTGTTTTTT. It is translated as CASLSAGRGFGSGELFF.

This clonotype was recorded at least ten times. This rearrangement joins TRBV6-2 or TRBV6-3 to TRBJ1-2; D is unresolved. Deletions cut 3 bases from V and 6 bases from J, with 8 bases between. CDR1 is MNHEY and CDR2 is SVGEGT in the germline V gene. The CDR3 length is 12 residues. This CDR3 is CASSYRSHGYTF. The CDR3 region has the DNA TGTGCCAGCAGTTATCGGAGTCATGGCTACACCTTC.

This clonotype has just a few counts. The chain has TRBV7-2 and TRBJ1-4, with 11 bases that match TRBD1. The ends lost 0 bases at V and 8 bases at J; junction bases unmatched: 5. The length of the CDR3 is 16 residues. The germline gives CDR1 SGHTA, CDR2 FQGNSA. DNA for the CDR3: TGTGCCAGCAGCTTAGCGCTTGGGACAGGGGGAGAAAAACTGTTTTTT. This codes for CASSLALGTGGEKLFF.

This clonotype occurred many times. This CDR3 is CASSVLGDHTEAFF. The CDR3 DNA is TGTGCCAGCAGCGTATTGGGGGACCACACTGAAGCTTTCTTT. This chain joins TRBV9 and TRBJ1-1; weak D call: TRBD1 (5 bases). Trimming pared 1 base from V and 3 bases from J, leaving 10 bases between. This CDR3 is 14 amino acids long. CDR1 and CDR2 from the germline V gene are SGDLS and YYNGEE. The full variable domain, with the rest looked up from reference TRBV9 and TRBJ1-1, is DSGVTQTPKHLITATGQRVTLRCSPRSGDLSVYWYQQSLDQGLQFLIQYYNGEERAKGNILERFSAQQFPDLHSELNLSSLELGDSALYFCASSVLGDHTEAFFGQGTRLTVV.